The 11 T cell receptor beta chains below all came from one sample that was sequenced in a study of T cell responses to AZD1222 COVID-19 vaccine. Profiled with immunoSEQ multiplex PCR; TCRdb holds only in-frame clones, not every one. The sample lists around 250,000 clones, about 92% occurring once. Sequenced material: peripheral blood, taken on day 0 of AZD1222 vaccination. The source is an adult in good health.

This clone was seen only a few times. This sequence joins TRBV15 and TRBJ1-2, with D unresolved. Between the trimmed V and J ends, which lost 10 bases and 8 bases, there was a span of 8 bases. CDR3 size: 9 residues. In germline, CDR1 is LNHNV, CDR2 YYDKDF (reference sequence). CDR3 residues: CAILAGYTF. CDR3 coding DNA: TGTGCCATCCTTGCCGGCTACACCTTC.

V usage is TRBV20-1 and J usage is TRBJ1-1, with 8 bases identical to TRBD1. The CDR3 runs to 11 residues. Germline V CDR1 and CDR2: DFQATT, SNEGSKA (reference sequence). V was pared by 6 bases and J by 5 bases, with 2 bases of the junction left unmatched. The CDR3: CSARTGTEAFF. Here the CDR3 DNA reads TGCAGTGCGCGGACAGGGACTGAAGCTTTCTTT.

Here the CDR3 reads CATSDPGTGGETQYF. The DNA for the CDR3 is TGTGCCACCAGTGATCCGGGGACAGGGGGAGAGACCCAGTACTTC. This chain uses TRBV24-1 with TRBJ2-5, with 11 bases that match TRBD1. The V segment lost 3 bases and the J segment 4 bases; nucleotides outside the gene matches: 3. The CDR3 has 15 residues. Per germline, CDR1 KGHDR and CDR2 SFDVKD.

The rearrangement uses TRBV6-5 and TRBJ2-1, with 8 bases fitting TRBD2. After removal of 6 bases from V and 2 bases from J, the junction contained 6 bases not matched to a gene. From germline, CDR1 is MNHEY and CDR2 SVGAGI. The CDR3 is 15 amino acids. CDR3 DNA: TGTGCCAGCAGGACAAGCGGGAGCACCTACAATGAGCAGTTCTTC. Translated: CASRTSGSTYNEQFF.

V gene TRBV4-1 combines with J gene TRBJ2-1; D remains unclear. The CDR3 contains 15 residues. Trimming removed 0 bases from V and 4 bases from J, with 10 bases in between. Germline V CDR1 and CDR2: MGHRA, YSYEKL. CDR3: CASSQDGLGYNEQFF. CDR3 DNA sequence: TGCGCCAGCAGCCAAGATGGGTTGGGATACAATGAGCAGTTCTTC.

The genes are TRBV4-2 and TRBJ1-2, with 9 bases fitting TRBD1. The CDR3 contains 15 residues. V lost 1 base and J lost 7; bases outside the gene matches: 7. Per germline, CDR1 LGHNA and CDR2 YNFKEQ. The chain's CDR3 is CASSQVRGQGGGYTF. CDR3 nucleotide sequence: TGTGCCAGCAGCCAAGTACGGGGACAGGGAGGTGGCTACACCTTC.

V usage is TRBV18 and J usage is TRBJ2-1; tentatively, D is TRBD1 or TRBD2 (5 bases each). The germline V gene encodes CDR1 KGHSH and CDR2 LQKENI. Deletions cut 6 bases from V and 5 bases from J, with 14 bases between. The CDR3 spans 14 residues. The CDR3 coding sequence is TGTGCCAGCTCCCCCAGGGAGAGGCACAATGAGCAGTTCTTC. It specifies CASSPRERHNEQFF.

This sequence joins TRBV19 and TRBJ1-2; unclear D gene. CDR3 length: 14 amino acids. Between the trimmed V and J ends, which lost 7 bases and 4 bases, there was a span of 16 bases. Germline V gene data show CDR1 as LNHDA and CDR2 as SQIVND (reference sequence). The CDR3 DNA follows: TGTGCCAGTAACCCAAGGACCTCCTTCTATGGCTACACCTTC. Its protein product is CASNPRTSFYGYTF. The complete variable domain, with remaining parts taken from reference TRBV19 and TRBJ1-2, reads DGGITQSPKYLFRKEGQNVTLSCEQNLNHDAMYWYRQDPGQGLRLIYYSQIVNDFQKGDIAEGYSVSREKKESFPLTVTSAQKNPTAFYLCASNPRTSFYGYTFGSGTRLTVV.

The chain has TRBV2 and TRBJ2-1; D is uncertain. Trimming removed 8 bases at V and 13 bases at J, with 15 bases between. The CDR3 runs to 11 residues. Germline loops: CDR1 SNHLY, CDR2 FYNNEI. The CDR3 DNA reads as TGTGCCAGCGTGCTCGGAGTAGTCCAGTTCTTC. It specifies CASVLGVVQFF.

The chain links TRBV19 to TRBJ1-1; 8 bases align to TRBD1. The V gene end was trimmed by 6 bases and the J gene end by 0 bases; junction bases not matched to a gene: 6. The CDR3 has 15 amino acids. In germline, CDR1 is LNHDA, CDR2 SQIVND (reference sequence). CDR3 protein: CASSPATGVNTEAFF. CDR3 DNA: TGTGCCAGTAGCCCCGCGACAGGGGTGAACACTGAAGCTTTCTTT.

This sequence joins TRBV6-6 and TRBJ2-5; 7 bases are a match to TRBD1. Germline V gene lookup returns CDR1 MNHNY and CDR2 SVGAGI (reference sequence). Losses at the gene ends were 2 bases for V and 2 bases for J; bases not matched to a gene: 5. This CDR3 contains 15 residues. The CDR3 here is CASSYLGTVQETQYF. The CDR3 nucleotides are TGTGCCAGCAGTTACCTAGGGACAGTTCAAGAGACCCAGTACTTC.